This T cell receptor (beta chain) was found in a study of blood T cell repertoires in COVID-19 (dated by TCRdb to about 2020). With regard to the full study: Samples from collaborators originated in the United States, Italy and Spain and spanned both the acute and convalescent phases of COVID-19. The prospective study material was composed of cDNA or gDNA derived from T cells, B-cell-depleted T cells, or PBMCs. Deeply sampled blood TCRbeta repertoires from subjects exposed to, actively infected with, or recovered from COVID-19 were included in the dataset. The repertoires were made available in a free public database intended to serve as a resource for research on the immune response to SARS-CoV-2. The samples were drawn from the first 160 participants of the ongoing ImmuneRACE study and from 1,254 subjects provided by 6 global collaborators. Sample metadata almost always included a de-identified subject ID, COVID-19 status, age in years and sex. Where available, HLA class I and class II types were taken from metadata supplied by the sample provider and were not determined by assay-based typing. Study-wide findings and limitations: The quantity of clinical and demographic metadata differed by source and by participant and was supplied without curation.

TCRbeta CDR3 regions were amplified from genomic DNA using the immunoSEQ Assay, a bias-controlled multiplex PCR. Regarding the original processing steps: Nucleated cell counts per sample were estimated from amplification of reference gene primers within the assay. To quantify the absolute abundance of each unique TCRbeta CDR3 rearrangement, sequence reads were collapsed and filtered. Productive Simpson clonality was computed per sample as the square root of Simpson's diversity index over productive rearrangements. The table comes from immuneACCESS by way of TCRdb, which keeps in-frame sequences with V and J called. Part of the clones is missing from these tables; in studies checked, under half for an unresolved V gene and the rest for unknown reasons. Clone size and V and J calls were adopted from that table, with D and trimming inferred from the DNA. This sample is represented by over 200,000 clones; around nine tenths of them were singletons. Together, the top ten hold roughly 3.7% of the sample.

Its CDR3 holds 11 amino acids, cysteine through phenylalanine. Only the CDR3 DNA is retained, 33 bases long and in frame from the first base. According to the germline V gene (reference sequence), CDR1 reads LGHDT and CDR2 reads YNNKEL. V sheds 3 bases and J sheds 4 bases, leaving 3 bases between their ends. This clone was seen a few times. There is no known antigen for this receptor. Within one base of it there is no much larger clone, and no base qualities were kept. Participants in the prospective study were enrolled through a virtual design, were aged 18 to 89 years, and lived in 24 United States geographic areas. In the prospective study, cohorts were assigned on the basis of participant-reported clinical history obtained from a screening survey and a study questionnaire. Exposed participants had been in contact, within 2 weeks of entering the study, with a person who had a PCR-confirmed or clinician-diagnosed case of COVID-19. In the prospective study, mobile phlebotomists collected whole blood, serum and a nasopharyngeal or oropharyngeal swab from each participant. Participants in the prospective study had the option to provide additional blood draws and questionnaires over a 2-month period. Before DNA extraction, blood samples from the prospective study were shipped at room temperature or frozen.

Rearrangement joined TRBV3-1 (or the pseudogene TRBV3-2) to TRBJ1-2, with the D gene call left open. The TCR was taken from a woman younger than 45 who had been exposed to COVID-19. The sample consisted of PBMCs or T cells enriched from blood (not recorded which). Here the CDR3 is given as CASSQAYGYTF. The sequenced DNA: TGTGCCAGCAGCCAGGCCTATGGCTACACCTTC.